This T cell receptor beta chain is from a study of OX40 agonist ivuxolimab in advanced cancers. Study at large: The study enrolled dose-escalation patients with hepatocellular carcinoma, melanoma, renal cell or head and neck cancer.

Assay used: immunoSEQ multiplex PCR; TCRdb lists only in-frame clones, some missing. The repertoire holds about 80,000 clones, with 84% as singletons. Per germline, CDR1 SGHAT and CDR2 FQNNGV. The junction had 10 bases not matched to a gene; V was cut back by 8 bases and J by 11 bases. This CDR3 is 14 amino acids long. A remark on this clone: Its antigen remains unidentified.

General study results and limits: Researchers did not determine the expanded peripheral T cells' antigen specificity.

The cohort excluded patients with autoimmune disease history or systemic immunosuppression. The clonotype comes from an adult with an advanced solid tumor such as melanoma, head and neck, liver or kidney cancer. J is TRBJ1-6 and V is TRBV11-2; 9 bases fit TRBD1. The material sequenced was CD4+ or CD8+ T cells sorted from blood, taken in a trial of the OX40 agonist ivuxolimab. DNA for the CDR3: TGTGCCAGCTCATCTGGGACAGGGAATCCACCCCTCCACTTT. Translation gives CASSSGTGNPPLHF. The full variable domain, with the rest looked up from reference TRBV11-2 and TRBJ1-6, is EAGVAQSPRYKIIEKRQSVAFWCNPISGHATLYWYQQILGQGPKLLIQFQNNGVVDDSQLPKDRFSAERLKGVDSTLKIQPAKLEDSAVYLCASSSGTGNPPLHFGNGTRLTVT.